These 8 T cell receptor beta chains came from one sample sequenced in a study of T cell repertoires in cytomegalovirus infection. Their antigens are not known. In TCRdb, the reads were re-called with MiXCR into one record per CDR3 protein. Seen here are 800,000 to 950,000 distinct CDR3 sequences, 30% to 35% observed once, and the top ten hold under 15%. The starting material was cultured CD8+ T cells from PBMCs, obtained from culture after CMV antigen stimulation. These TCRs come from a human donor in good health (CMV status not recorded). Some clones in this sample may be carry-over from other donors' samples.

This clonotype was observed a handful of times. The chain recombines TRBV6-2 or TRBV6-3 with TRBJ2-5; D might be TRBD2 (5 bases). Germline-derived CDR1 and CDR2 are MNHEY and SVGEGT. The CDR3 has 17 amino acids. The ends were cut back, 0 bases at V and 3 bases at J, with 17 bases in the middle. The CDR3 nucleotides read TGTGCCAGCAGTTACTCAAGTCGGACTCCCGGGGAAGAGACCCAGTACTTC. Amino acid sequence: CASSYSSRTPGEETQYF.

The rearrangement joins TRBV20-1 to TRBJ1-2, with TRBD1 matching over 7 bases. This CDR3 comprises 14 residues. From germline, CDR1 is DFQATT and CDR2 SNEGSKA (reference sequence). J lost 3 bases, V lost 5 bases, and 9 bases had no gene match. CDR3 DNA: TGCAGTGCTCCCTCGGGACAGCACTACTATGGCTACACCTTC. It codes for CSAPSGQHYYGYTF.

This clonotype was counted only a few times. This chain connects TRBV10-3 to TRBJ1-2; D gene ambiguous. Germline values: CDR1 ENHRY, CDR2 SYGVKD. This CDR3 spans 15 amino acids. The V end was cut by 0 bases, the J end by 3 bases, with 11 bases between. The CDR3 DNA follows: TGTGCCATCAGTGAGTCCCTCCTAGTCGACTATGGCTACACCTTC. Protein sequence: CAISESLLVDYGYTF.

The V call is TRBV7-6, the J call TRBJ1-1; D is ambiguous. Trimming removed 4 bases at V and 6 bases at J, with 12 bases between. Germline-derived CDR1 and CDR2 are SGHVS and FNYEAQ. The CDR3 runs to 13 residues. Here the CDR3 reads CASSSDARAEAFF. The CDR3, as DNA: TGTGCCAGCAGCTCGGATGCGCGGGCTGAAGCTTTCTTT.

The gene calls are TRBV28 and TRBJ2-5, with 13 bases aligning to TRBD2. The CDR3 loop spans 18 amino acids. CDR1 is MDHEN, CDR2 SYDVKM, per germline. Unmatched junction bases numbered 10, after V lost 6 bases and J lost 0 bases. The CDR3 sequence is CASSPGTSGADYQETQYF. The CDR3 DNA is TGTGCCAGCAGCCCTGGGACTAGCGGGGCAGACTACCAAGAGACCCAGTACTTC.

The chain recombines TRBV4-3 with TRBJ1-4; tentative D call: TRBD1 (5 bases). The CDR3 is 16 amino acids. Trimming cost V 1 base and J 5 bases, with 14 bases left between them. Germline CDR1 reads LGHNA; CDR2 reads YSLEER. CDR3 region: CASSQALQVLNEKLFF. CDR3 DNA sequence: TGCGCCAGCAGCCAAGCGCTACAGGTTCTAAATGAAAAACTGTTTTTT.

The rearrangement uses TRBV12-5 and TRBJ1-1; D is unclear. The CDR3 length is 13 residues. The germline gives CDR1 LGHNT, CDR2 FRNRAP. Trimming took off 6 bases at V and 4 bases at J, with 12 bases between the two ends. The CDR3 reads CASGPDGTTEAFF. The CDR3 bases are TGTGCTAGTGGCCCGGACGGCACCACTGAAGCTTTCTTT.

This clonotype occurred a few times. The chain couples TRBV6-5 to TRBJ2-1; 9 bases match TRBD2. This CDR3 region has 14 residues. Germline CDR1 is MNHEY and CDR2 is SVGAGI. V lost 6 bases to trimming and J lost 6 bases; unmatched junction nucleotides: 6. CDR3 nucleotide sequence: TGTGCCAGCAGCCCAGCGGGGGGATCCAATGAGCAGTTCTTC. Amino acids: CASSPAGGSNEQFF.